A single sample is the source of the 28 T cell receptor beta chains below, sequenced in a study of cytomegalovirus exposure and HLA in healthy donors. The PCR used 60 Vbeta and 13 Jbeta primers. The table came from immunoSEQ multiplex PCR; TCRdb's copy has only in-frame clones and leaves some out. This sample has 150,000 to 200,000 clones; around 82% occur once, and the top ten carry under 2%. The sample taken for sequencing was PBMCs. These receptors all stem from a man aged 40-55 years in good health and CMV-seropositive.

The rearrangement uses TRBV9 and TRBJ1-4, with 7 bases fitting TRBD1. CDR1 SGDLS and CDR2 YYNGEE come from the germline V gene. The CDR3 has 15 amino acids. Germline trimming cut 0 bases from V and 3 bases from J; bases unmatched to any gene: 2. The CDR3 bases are TGTGCCAGCAGCGTAGAAGGGACAGCTAATGAAAAACTGTTTTTT. This codes for CASSVEGTANEKLFF.

The count of this clone is one. The chain carries TRBV4-1 and TRBJ1-5; D gene uncertain. CDR1 MGHRA and CDR2 YSYEKL come from the germline V gene. This CDR3 contains 15 residues. V lost 4 bases and J 6 bases, leaving 16 bases between the germline ends. In DNA, the CDR3 is TGCGCCAGCAGCCCAAGTGCCGGTATGTCTCAGCCCCAGCATTTT. It encodes CASSPSAGMSQPQHF.

The chain joins TRBV27 to TRBJ1-5; D perhaps matches TRBD1 (5 bases). The V gene's germline CDR1 is MNHEY and CDR2 SMNVEV (reference sequence). The ends were cut back, 2 bases at V and 2 bases at J, with 16 bases in the middle. The CDR3 loop spans 17 amino acids. The CDR3 bases are TGTGCCAGCAGTTTAAGGGGCGGTCCGGACCGCAATCAGCCCCAGCATTTT. It codes for CASSLRGGPDRNQPQHF.

On this clone: Relative to the germline gene, one junction end is altered; a read error may explain this. The chain joins TRBV27 to TRBJ1-2; D unresolved. Germline-derived CDR1 and CDR2 are MNHEY and SMNVEV (reference sequence). This CDR3 region has 12 residues. CDR3: CASSLVAGPPFF. DNA of the CDR3: TGTGCCAGCAGTTTAGTTGCAGGCCCACCCTTCTTC.

This chain joins TRBV5-1 and TRBJ2-3, with 8 positions matching TRBD2. Germline V gene lookup returns CDR1 SGHRS and CDR2 YFSETQ. Trimming cost V 4 bases and J 2 bases; bases outside gene matches: 9. The CDR3 extends over 16 amino acids. CDR3 DNA: TGCGCCAGCAGCCCGAGGACTAGCTCCCTCACAGATACGCAGTATTTT. Translation: CASSPRTSSLTDTQYF.

The gene calls are TRBV29-1 and TRBJ2-1, with D possibly being TRBD1 (5 bases). The CDR3 is made up of 13 amino acids. Germline V gene sequence: CDR1 SQVTM, CDR2 ANQGSEA. V dropped 3 bases and J dropped 6 bases, with 12 bases sitting between them. For the CDR3, the DNA is TGCAGCGTTGAGGTCTATACAGGCAATGAGCAGTTCTTC. This encodes CSVEVYTGNEQFF.

The J gene is TRBJ2-5, the V gene TRBV7-9, with D tentatively TRBD2 (6 bases). CDR3 length: 14 residues. Germline CDR1 is SEHNR and CDR2 is FQNEAQ (reference sequence). V was trimmed by 1 base and J by 3 bases, leaving 9 bases between them. CDR3 nucleotides: TGTGCCAGCAGCTTAGACGGGAGTAAAGAGACCCAGTACTTC. Protein product: CASSLDGSKETQYF.

About this clone itself: Lacking the conserved final phenylalanine or tryptophan, this CDR3 likely reflects a read error. The V and J genes are TRBV5-4 and TRBJ2-2; TRBD2 is a possible D gene (6 bases). This CDR3 contains 16 residues. Germline V CDR1 and CDR2: SGHNT, YYREEE (reference sequence). V dropped 4 bases and J dropped 5 bases, with 18 bases sitting between them. The CDR3 DNA follows: TGTGCCAGCAGCATCGGACTAACGAGAGGAACCGGGGAGCTGTTTTCT. Encoded protein: CASSIGLTRGTGELFS.

The gene calls are TRBV4-1 and TRBJ1-3, with D hard to call. CDR3 length: 15 residues. Trimming shortened V by 1 base and J by 4 bases, and 11 bases separated the two germline ends. Germline-derived CDR1 and CDR2 are MGHRA and YSYEKL. In DNA, the CDR3 is TGCGCCAGCAGCCAAGGAGGTCTGCGCGGAAACACCATATATTTT. Translation gives CASSQGGLRGNTIYF.

V gene TRBV5-1 combines with J gene TRBJ2-7, with 10 bases matching TRBD1. Germline trimming cut 5 bases from V and 2 bases from J; bases unmatched to any gene: 7. The CDR3 has 15 residues. CDR1 SGHRS and CDR2 YFSETQ come from the germline V gene. The CDR3 bases are TGCGCCAGCAGTTCTCCGGGACAGGGGACCTACGAGCAGTACTTC. Residues: CASSSPGQGTYEQYF.

This clone came up a few times. This chain links TRBV5-5 with TRBJ1-1, with 11 bases aligning to TRBD1. The CDR3 spans 15 residues. The junction had 8 bases not matched to a gene; V was cut back by 4 bases and J by 6 bases. CDR1 is SGHKS, CDR2 YYEKEE, per germline (reference sequence). Here the CDR3 reads CASSPWTGGPPEAFF. The CDR3 region has the DNA TGTGCCAGCAGCCCTTGGACAGGGGGCCCTCCTGAAGCTTTCTTT.

The rearrangement uses TRBV28 and TRBJ1-2, with D tentatively TRBD1 (5 bases). Germline-derived CDR1 and CDR2 are MDHEN and SYDVKM. Deletions cut 3 bases from V and 8 bases from J, with 16 bases between. The length of the CDR3 is 14 residues. This CDR3 is CASSLILGVWGYTF. The CDR3 DNA is TGTGCCAGCAGTTTGATTCTAGGGGTGTGGGGCTACACCTTC.

The chain carries TRBV11-2 and TRBJ2-5; TRBD2 matches 9 bases. The DNA matches TRBJ2-7 better at its end, which makes the J call doubtful. Germline V gene sequence: CDR1 SGHAT, CDR2 FQNNGV. CDR3 length: 16 residues. In nucleotides, the CDR3 is TGTGCCAGCAGCTTAGTGGTTGCGGGAGGGCCCTACGAGCAGTACTTC. As protein: CASSLVVAGGPYEQYF.

The gene calls are TRBV27 and TRBJ2-2; D is perhaps TRBD1 (6 bases). CDR3 length equals 16 residues. Germline CDR1 reads MNHEY; CDR2 reads SMNVEV (reference sequence). V gave up 3 bases and J gave up 2 bases, with 13 bases separating them. The CDR3 protein is CASSFQDRVNTGELFF. The CDR3 bases are TGTGCCAGCAGTTTTCAGGACAGAGTCAACACCGGGGAGCTGTTTTTT.

The rearrangement uses TRBV7-9 and TRBJ2-1; the D gene is possibly TRBD2 (6 bases). CDR1 and CDR2 from the germline V gene are SEHNR and FQNEAQ (reference sequence). There are 17 residues in the CDR3. Between the trimmed V and J ends, which lost 1 base and 0 bases, there was a span of 13 bases. This chain's CDR3 is CASSLGTTASSYNEQFF. The CDR3 DNA reads TGTGCCAGCAGCTTAGGGACTACCGCGAGCTCCTACAATGAGCAGTTCTTC.

V usage is TRBV28 and J usage is TRBJ2-7, with 9 positions matching TRBD1. CDR3 length equals 13 residues. Germline V CDR1 and CDR2: MDHEN, SYDVKM. The V and J ends lost 6 bases and 6 bases, in that order; junction bases with no gene match: 6. CDR3 sequence reads: CASRGQGRGEQYF. The CDR3 bases are TGTGCCAGCAGGGGACAGGGTCGGGGCGAGCAGTACTTC.

The rearrangement joins TRBV29-1 to TRBJ2-5, with D hard to call. Trimming took 4 bases from V and 3 from J, leaving 9 bases between them. The germline V gene encodes CDR1 SQVTM and CDR2 ANQGSEA. The CDR3 is 12 residues long. CDR3 sequence reads: CSVVSREETQYF. The CDR3, as DNA: TGCAGCGTTGTATCCCGAGAAGAGACCCAGTACTTC.

The chain's CDR3 is CASSLQGSPDTQYF. As DNA, the CDR3 is TGTGCCAGCAGCTTGCAGGGCAGCCCAGATACGCAGTATTTT. This rearrangement joins TRBV5-4 to TRBJ2-3, with TRBD1 as a possible D gene (5 bases). The germline CDR1 and CDR2 sequences are SGHNT and YYREEE (reference sequence). The CDR3 runs 14 residues. V gave up 1 base and J gave up 4 bases, with 10 bases separating them.

The rearrangement joins TRBV29-1 to TRBJ2-6; TRBD1 aligns across 10 bases. The CDR3 covers 18 residues. V gave up 6 bases and J gave up 0 bases; unmatched junction bases: 11. The V gene's germline CDR1 is SQVTM and CDR2 ANQGSEA. The DNA for the CDR3 is TGCAGCGTAATTACTCGGACAGGGGGGTTCTCTGGGGCCAACGTCCTGACTTTC. Its protein product is CSVITRTGGFSGANVLTF.

The genes are TRBV28 and TRBJ2-3; D is possibly TRBD2 (5 bases). The CDR3 contains 13 residues. V dropped 3 bases and J dropped 3 bases, with 7 bases sitting between them. Germline assignment: CDR1 MDHEN and CDR2 SYDVKM. The CDR3 region has the DNA TGTGCCAGCAGTTTGGGCGGGACAGATACGCAGTATTTT. It translates to CASSLGGTDTQYF.

This clone showed up just once. The chain carries TRBV9 and TRBJ2-1; 11 positions match TRBD2. The CDR3 consists of 16 residues. Germline assignment: CDR1 SGDLS and CDR2 YYNGEE. V lost 0 bases and J lost 8; bases outside the gene matches: 7. In nucleotides, the CDR3 is TGTGCCAGCAGCGTAGTTACTAGCGGGGGCCTCGATGAGCAGTTCTTC. Amino acids: CASSVVTSGGLDEQFF. Together with reference TRBV9 and TRBJ2-1, the CDR3 gives the full variable domain: DSGVTQTPKHLITATGQRVTLRCSPRSGDLSVYWYQQSLDQGLQFLIQYYNGEERAKGNILERFSAQQFPDLHSELNLSSLELGDSALYFCASSVVTSGGLDEQFFGPGTRLTVL.

The chain carries TRBV29-1 and TRBJ2-7; 13 positions match TRBD2. Germline CDR1 and CDR2: SQVTM and ANQGSEA. V lost 4 bases and J lost 4; bases outside the gene matches: 7. CDR3 length: 15 amino acids. CDR3 DNA: TGCAGCGTTGTTGGGACTAGCGGGATTGTGTACGAGCAGTACTTC. It codes for CSVVGTSGIVYEQYF.

This clone was picked up a small number of times. The V call is TRBV6-5, the J call TRBJ1-5; weak D call: TRBD1 (5 bases). The CDR3 spans 14 residues. In germline, CDR1 is MNHEY, CDR2 SVGAGI. Trimming took 6 bases from V and 6 from J, leaving 15 bases between them. CDR3 coding DNA: TGTGCCAGCAGGGCACTCCTGGGGGGTCAGCCCCAGCATTTT. Protein: CASRALLGGQPQHF.

The chain links TRBV28 to TRBJ2-7, with D perhaps matching TRBD2 (6 bases). CDR1 is MDHEN and CDR2 is SYDVKM in the germline V gene. This CDR3 is built from 14 residues. V shed 5 bases and J shed 6 bases, with 17 bases lying between them. CDR3 region: CASSPSSGPVEQYF. In nucleotides, the CDR3 is TGTGCCAGCAGTCCCTCCAGCGGGCCCGTCGAGCAGTACTTC.

The CDR3 DNA is TGTGCCAGCAGCCCCTCGACAGCTACCTACGAGCAGTACTTC. Amino acids: CASSPSTATYEQYF. This chain joins TRBV7-6 and TRBJ2-7, with TRBD1 as a possible D gene (5 bases). CDR3 length: 14 residues. Germline CDR1 SGHVS, CDR2 FNYEAQ. V was cut by 5 bases and J by 2 bases, with 13 bases left in between.

This sequence joins TRBV5-6 and TRBJ2-7; no clear D gene. The CDR3 spans 11 residues. With 3 bases removed from V and 3 bases from J, the gap between germline ends came to 4 bases. Germline V gene lookup returns CDR1 SGHDT and CDR2 YYEEEE. CDR3 DNA sequence: TGTGCCAGCAGCTCTCTCTACGAGCAGTACTTC. Protein product: CASSSLYEQYF. The whole variable domain, filled in from reference TRBV5-6 and TRBJ2-7, reads DAGVTQSPTHLIKTRGQQVTLRCSPKSGHDTVSWYQQALGQGPQFIFQYYEEEERQRGNFPDRFSGHQFPNYSSELNVNALLLGDSALYLCASSSLYEQYFGPGTRLTVT.

The chain is built from TRBV5-6 and TRBJ1-2; D is possibly TRBD1 (6 bases). The germline CDR1 and CDR2 sequences are SGHDT and YYEEEE. Trimming took 4 bases from V and 7 from J, leaving 20 bases between them. The CDR3 has 15 residues. CDR3: CASSPVRGAISGYTF. In nucleotides, the CDR3 is TGTGCCAGCAGCCCTGTCAGGGGCGCGATTAGTGGCTACACCTTC.

Note on this clone: Other DNA sequences in the sample encode the same CDR3. The rearrangement links TRBV5-4 to TRBJ2-2; 11 bases line up with TRBD2. The germline gives CDR1 SGHNT, CDR2 YYREEE (reference sequence). Germline trimming cut 5 bases from V and 1 base from J; bases unmatched to any gene: 4. This CDR3 region has 16 residues. The CDR3 DNA reads as TGTGCCAGCAGTTCCGGGACTAGCGGGAACACCGGGGAGCTGTTTTTT. It codes for CASSSGTSGNTGELFF.